The table lists the clone carrying this TCR beta chain with a few counts. The antigen remains undetermined. These data come from a study of CD8 T cells in ankylosing spondylitis. The CDR3 runs to 15 residues. Trimming took off 1 base at V and 1 base at J, with 8 bases between the two ends. Germline lookup yields CDR1 SGHNT and CDR2 YYREEE (reference sequence). Quantitative barcoded 5'-RACE was used to prepare TCR beta libraries. MiXCR, run by TCRdb on the 5' RACE reads, gives a single entry per CDR3 protein. This sample has 230,000 or so distinct CDR3 sequences, with 15% to 20% found just once. General observations from the study: A number of the motif variants had already been described in reactive arthritis synovial fluid and blood. Disease-linked clones reportedly concentrated significantly in matched ankylosing spondylitis synovial fluid. The disease-linked clones had a CD8+ phenotype and low blood frequencies.

This clonotype was sampled from a male donor with ankylosing spondylitis or in good health (not recorded which). The sample taken for sequencing was blood, either unsorted or a sorted T cell fraction (not recorded which). V and J are TRBV5-4 and TRBJ2-2; D possibly corresponds to TRBD1 (6 bases). Here the CDR3 DNA reads TGTGCCAGCAGCTTGAGGACAGAGAACACCGGGGAGCTGTTTTTT. This sequence encodes CASSLRTENTGELFF.